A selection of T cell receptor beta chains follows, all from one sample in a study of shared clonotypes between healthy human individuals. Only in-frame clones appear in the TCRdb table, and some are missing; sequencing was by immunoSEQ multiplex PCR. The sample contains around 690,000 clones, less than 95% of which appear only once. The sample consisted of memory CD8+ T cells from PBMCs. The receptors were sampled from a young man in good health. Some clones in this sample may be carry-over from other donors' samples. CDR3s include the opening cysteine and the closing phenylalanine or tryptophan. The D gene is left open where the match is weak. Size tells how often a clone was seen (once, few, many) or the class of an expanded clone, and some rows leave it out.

CDR3aa: CASSFGLAGGLVWETQYF; CDR3nt: TGTGCCAGCAGCTTTGGACTAGCGGGAGGCTTAGTCTGGGAGACCCAGTACTTC; abundance: .; len: 18; j_gene: TRBJ2-5; d_gene: TRBD2; v_gene: TRBV7-8
CDR3aa: CATRWGGPYEQYF; CDR3nt: TGTGCCACCCGGTGGGGGGGGCCCTACGAGCAGTACTTC; abundance: .; len: 13; j_gene: TRBJ2-7; d_gene: .; v_gene: TRBV28
CDR3aa: CASTKAGGGLYYEQYF; CDR3nt: TGTGCCAGCACAAAGGCCGGTGGCGGGCTGTACTACGAGCAGTACTTC; abundance: .; len: 16; j_gene: TRBJ2-7; d_gene: .; v_gene: TRBV27
CDR3aa: CASSQDGSGLPWENSPLHF; CDR3nt: TGCGCCAGCAGCCAAGATGGGTCGGGATTACCTTGGGAGAATTCACCCCTCCACTTT; abundance: .; len: 19; j_gene: TRBJ1-6; d_gene: .; v_gene: TRBV4-1
CDR3aa: CASSLYLAGDGNEQFF; CDR3nt: TGTGCCAGCAGTTTATACCTAGCGGGGGATGGCAATGAGCAGTTCTTC; abundance: .; len: 16; j_gene: TRBJ2-1; d_gene: TRBD2; v_gene: TRBV28
CDR3aa: CATSQGLGDYEQYF; CDR3nt: TGTGCCACCAGCCAAGGCTTAGGGGACTACGAGCAGTACTTC; abundance: .; len: 14; j_gene: TRBJ2-7; d_gene: .; v_gene: TRBV15
CDR3aa: CASSEEGAQPQHF; CDR3nt: TGTGCCAGCAGTGAAGAAGGGGCTCAGCCCCAGCATTTT; abundance: many; len: 13; j_gene: TRBJ1-5; d_gene: .; v_gene: TRBV7-9
CDR3aa: CASSPTSGRTDTQYF; CDR3nt: TGCGCCAGCAGTCCAACTAGCGGACGCACAGATACGCAGTATTTT; abundance: .; len: 15; j_gene: TRBJ2-3; d_gene: TRBD2; v_gene: TRBV4-1
CDR3aa: CASSPMVTEQYF; CDR3nt: TGTGCCAGCTCACCAATGGTTACCGAGCAGTACTTC; abundance: .; len: 12; j_gene: TRBJ2-7; d_gene: .; v_gene: TRBV18
CDR3aa: CASSYAHEQYF; CDR3nt: TGTGCCAGCAGTTATGCCCACGAGCAGTACTTC; abundance: .; len: 11; j_gene: TRBJ2-7; d_gene: .; v_gene: TRBV6-6
CDR3aa: CASSDRQGWNEQYF; CDR3nt: TGTGCCAGCAGCGACCGACAGGGTTGGAACGAGCAGTACTTC; abundance: .; len: 14; j_gene: TRBJ2-7; d_gene: TRBD1; v_gene: TRBV7-8
CDR3aa: CASSEGAIRGGGIEQYF; CDR3nt: TGTGCCAGCAGTGAAGGGGCTATCCGAGGGGGTGGAATCGAGCAGTACTTC; abundance: .; len: 17; j_gene: TRBJ2-7; d_gene: .; v_gene: TRBV2
CDR3aa: CATREESLSGTDTQYF; CDR3nt: TGTGCCACCAGAGAAGAATCCCTTTCGGGCACAGATACGCAGTATTTT; abundance: .; len: 16; j_gene: TRBJ2-3; d_gene: .; v_gene: TRBV15
CDR3aa: CASSSHLSANQPQHF; CDR3nt: TGTGCCAGCAGCAGCCACCTATCTGCCAATCAGCCCCAGCATTTT; abundance: .; len: 15; j_gene: TRBJ1-5; d_gene: .; v_gene: TRBV28
CDR3aa: CASSPPGGPSYEQYF; CDR3nt: TGTGCCAGCTCACCACCAGGGGGCCCTTCCTACGAGCAGTACTTC; abundance: .; len: 15; j_gene: TRBJ2-7; d_gene: TRBD1; v_gene: TRBV18
CDR3aa: CASSMDSSYEQYF; CDR3nt: TGTGCCAGCAGCATGGACAGCTCCTACGAGCAGTACTTC; abundance: .; len: 13; j_gene: TRBJ2-7; d_gene: .; v_gene: TRBV27
CDR3aa: CASSSQGSYNEQFF; CDR3nt: TGTGCCAGCAGTTCCCAGGGTTCCTACAATGAGCAGTTCTTC; abundance: once; len: 14; j_gene: TRBJ2-1; d_gene: .; v_gene: TRBV27